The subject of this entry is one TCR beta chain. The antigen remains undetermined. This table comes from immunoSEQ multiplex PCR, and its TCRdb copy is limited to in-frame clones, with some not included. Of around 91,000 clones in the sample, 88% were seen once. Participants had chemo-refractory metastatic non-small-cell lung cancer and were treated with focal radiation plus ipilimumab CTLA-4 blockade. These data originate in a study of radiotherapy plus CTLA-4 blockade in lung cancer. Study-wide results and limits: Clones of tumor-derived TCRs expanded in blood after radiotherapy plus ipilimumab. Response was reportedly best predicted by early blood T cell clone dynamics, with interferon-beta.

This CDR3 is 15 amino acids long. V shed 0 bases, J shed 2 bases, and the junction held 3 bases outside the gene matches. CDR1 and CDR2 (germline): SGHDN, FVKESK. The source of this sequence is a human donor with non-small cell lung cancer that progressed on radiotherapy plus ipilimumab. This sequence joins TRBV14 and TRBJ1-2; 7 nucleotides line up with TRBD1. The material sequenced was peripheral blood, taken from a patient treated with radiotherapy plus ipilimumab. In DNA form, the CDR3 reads TGTGCCAGCAGCCAAGATGGGACAGTAAACTATGGCTACACCTTC. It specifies CASSQDGTVNYGYTF.